The rows below give T cell receptor beta chains drawn from one sample of a study of vaccination effects on CD4 cells after COVID-19. These receptors have no known antigen. Assay: immunoSEQ multiplex PCR; the TCRdb copy retains only in-frame clones and omits some. The sample has some 70,000 clones; around 80% are singletons. The material sequenced was CD4+ T cells from PBMCs cultured without peptide, taken after COVID-19 vaccination. The receptors were gathered from a human donor who received a COVID-19 vaccine. CDR3s leave out the opening cysteine and the closing phenylalanine or tryptophan.

j_call,v_call,cdr3_aa
TRBJ1-2,TRBV5-1,ASSREGDYGYT
TRBJ2-5,TRBV18,ASSPDHQWETQY
TRBJ1-2,TRBV18,ASSPSTLGGYGYT
TRBJ2-6,TRBV6-5,ASSRADSGANVLT
TRBJ2-1,TRBV4-1,ASSQASGGYNEQF
TRBJ2-1,TRBV18,ASSPGQRYNEQF
TRBJ1-2,TRBV28,ATETGGNGYT
TRBJ1-5,TRBV4-1,ASSQVGGERGNQPQH
TRBJ2-1,TRBV10-3,AIGGESYNEQF
TRBJ1-2,TRBV30,AGAIRDRGYGYT
TRBJ1-1,TRBV18,ASSHRDSAEAF
TRBJ1-2,TRBV29-1,SAGRQGYGYT
TRBJ2-3,TRBV11-2,ASSRPGGSTDTQY
TRBJ1-2,TRBV29-1,SVEFQGDNYGYT
TRBJ2-1,TRBV7-2,ASSLRLASNEQF
TRBJ2-1,TRBV6-2/TRBV6-3,ASSPLAGEQF
TRBJ1-2,TRBV7-8,ASSLQGALSGYT
TRBJ2-1,TRBV5-1,ASSSSGTAAYNEQF
TRBJ2-6,TRBV9,ASSGTSSTGANVLT
TRBJ2-2,TRBV11-2,ASSLESRGSTGELF
TRBJ1-5,TRBV28,ASSFVYQPQH
TRBJ2-1,TRBV3-1/TRBV3-2,ASSPSGARYNEQF
TRBJ1-1,TRBV5-8,ASSRGAGLNTEAF
TRBJ1-2,TRBV12-3/TRBV12-4,ASSRQGSYGYT
TRBJ1-1,TRBV29-1,SVDELRGGTEAF
TRBJ2-3,TRBV5-1,ASSDRVTADTQY
TRBJ1-6,TRBV5-4,ASSLDGSGHSPLH
TRBJ2-1,TRBV2,ASGRLAGPYNEQF
TRBJ1-2,TRBV14,ASSQVSYYGYT
TRBJ1-2,TRBV9,ASSGRQGLGNYGYT
TRBJ2-5,TRBV18,ASSPSGGYQETQY
TRBJ1-2,TRBV29-1,SVLQGAANYGYT
TRBJ1-6,TRBV30,AWSRENSPLH
TRBJ2-1,TRBV12-5,ASGPYGISYNEQF
TRBJ1-1,TRBV4-1,ASSQQTGGRTEAF
TRBJ2-1,TRBV6-6,ASSYLGTEQF
TRBJ2-3,TRBV3-1/TRBV3-2,ASSQGGLNTQY
TRBJ1-4,TRBV19,AVRVNEKLF
TRBJ1-2,TRBV6-5,ASSSSPTGPYGYT
TRBJ2-1,TRBV5-1,ASSLRGEISYNEQF
TRBJ2-5,TRBV9,ASSARLAGGPETQY
TRBJ2-1,TRBV7-2,ASSFRQGDHNEQF
TRBJ2-2,TRBV6-4,ASSLTGGIGELF
TRBJ1-1,TRBV7-8,ASSPRTQNTEAF
TRBJ1-3,TRBV2,ASFGNTIY
TRBJ2-3,TRBV10-3,AISDPLLGLAGTDTQY
TRBJ1-2,TRBV7-9,ASSLGQGNGYT
TRBJ2-1,TRBV4-3,ASSQDNFPTPYNEQF
TRBJ1-2,TRBV18,ASSPGQEYGYT
TRBJ1-2,TRBV6-5,ASTDRVYGYT
TRBJ2-5,TRBV7-8,ASSARITGGRQETQY
TRBJ1-2,TRBV5-5,ASSSGQGSSYGYT
TRBJ2-2,TRBV28,ASTSPAGDTGELF
TRBJ1-5,TRBV2,ASRGDVLNQPQH
TRBJ1-3,TRBV5-1,ASSAGTDSGNTIY
TRBJ2-5,TRBV6-6,ASTLGETQY
TRBJ2-5,TRBV9,ASSVGAGGLFQETQY
TRBJ2-2,TRBV7-8,ASSWTGGTGELF